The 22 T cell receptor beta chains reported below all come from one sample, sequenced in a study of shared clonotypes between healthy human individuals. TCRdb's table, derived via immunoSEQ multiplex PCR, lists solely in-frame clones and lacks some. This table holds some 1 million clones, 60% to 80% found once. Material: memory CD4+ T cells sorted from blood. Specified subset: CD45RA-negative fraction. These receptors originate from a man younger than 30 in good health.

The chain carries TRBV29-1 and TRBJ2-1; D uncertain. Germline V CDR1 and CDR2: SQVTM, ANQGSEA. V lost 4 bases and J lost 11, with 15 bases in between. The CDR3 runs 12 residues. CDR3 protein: CSVALDKGKQFF. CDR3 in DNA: TGCAGCGTTGCTCTAGATAAGGGAAAGCAGTTCTTC.

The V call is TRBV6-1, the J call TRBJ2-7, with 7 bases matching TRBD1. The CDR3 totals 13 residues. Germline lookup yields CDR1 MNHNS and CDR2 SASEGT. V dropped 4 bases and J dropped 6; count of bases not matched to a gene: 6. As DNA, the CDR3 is TGTGCCAGCAGTGTACAGGGGAGTCCCGAGCAGTACTTC. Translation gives CASSVQGSPEQYF.

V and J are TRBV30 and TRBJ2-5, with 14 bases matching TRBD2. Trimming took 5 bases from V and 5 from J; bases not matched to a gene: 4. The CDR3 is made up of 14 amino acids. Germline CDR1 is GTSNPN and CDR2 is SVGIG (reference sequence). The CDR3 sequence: CAWGTSGSWETQYF. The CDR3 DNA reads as TGTGCCTGGGGGACTAGCGGGAGCTGGGAGACCCAGTACTTC.

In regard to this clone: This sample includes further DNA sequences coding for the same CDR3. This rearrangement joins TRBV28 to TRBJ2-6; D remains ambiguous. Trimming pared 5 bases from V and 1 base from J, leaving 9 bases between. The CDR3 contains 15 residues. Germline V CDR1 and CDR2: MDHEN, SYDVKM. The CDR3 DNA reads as TGTGCCAGCAGTCTCGTGAGTTCTGGGGCCAACGTCCTGACTTTC. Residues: CASSLVSSGANVLTF.

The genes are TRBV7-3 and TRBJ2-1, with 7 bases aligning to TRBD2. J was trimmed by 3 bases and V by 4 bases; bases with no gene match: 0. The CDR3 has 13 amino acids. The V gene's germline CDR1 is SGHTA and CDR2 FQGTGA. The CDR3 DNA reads TGTGCCAGCAGCTCTAGCGGCTACAATGAGCAGTTCTTC. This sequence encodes CASSSSGYNEQFF. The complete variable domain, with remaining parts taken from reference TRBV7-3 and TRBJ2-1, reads GAGVSQTPSNKVTEKGKYVELRCDPISGHTALYWYRQSLGQGPEFLIYFQGTGAADDSGLPNDRFFAVRPEGSVSTLKIQRTERGDSAVYLCASSSSGYNEQFFGPGTRLTVL.

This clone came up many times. The CDR3 here is CASRSPPGTARGNTEAFF. The CDR3 nucleotides read TGTGCCAGTAGATCCCCCCCCGGGACAGCTCGAGGAAACACTGAAGCTTTCTTT. The chain joins TRBV19 to TRBJ1-1, with 7 bases that match TRBD1. V was pared by 6 bases and J by 2 bases, with 18 bases of the junction left unmatched. CDR3 size: 18 residues. Looked up from germline, CDR1 is LNHDA and CDR2 is SQIVND (reference sequence).

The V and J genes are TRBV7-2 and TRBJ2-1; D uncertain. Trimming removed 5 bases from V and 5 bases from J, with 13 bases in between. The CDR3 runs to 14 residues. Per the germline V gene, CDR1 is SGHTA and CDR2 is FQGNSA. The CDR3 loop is CASSPGPSHNEQFF. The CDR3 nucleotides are TGTGCCAGCAGCCCCGGACCGTCTCACAATGAGCAGTTCTTC.

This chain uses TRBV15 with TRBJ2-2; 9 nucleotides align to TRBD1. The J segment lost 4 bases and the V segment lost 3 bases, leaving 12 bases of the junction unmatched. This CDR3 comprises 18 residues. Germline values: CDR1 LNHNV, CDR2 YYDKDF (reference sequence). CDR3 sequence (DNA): TGTGCCACCAGCAGCGGGACAGGGAAGTCCCCCTTCACCGGGGAGCTGTTTTTT. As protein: CATSSGTGKSPFTGELFF.

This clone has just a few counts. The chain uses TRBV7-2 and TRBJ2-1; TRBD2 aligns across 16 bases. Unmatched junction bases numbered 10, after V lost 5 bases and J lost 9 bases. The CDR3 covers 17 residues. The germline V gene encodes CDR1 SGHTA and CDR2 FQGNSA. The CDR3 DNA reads TGTGCCAGCAGCCCAAGCGGGACTAGCGGGAGGGTGGTTGAGCAGTTCTTC. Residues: CASSPSGTSGRVVEQFF.

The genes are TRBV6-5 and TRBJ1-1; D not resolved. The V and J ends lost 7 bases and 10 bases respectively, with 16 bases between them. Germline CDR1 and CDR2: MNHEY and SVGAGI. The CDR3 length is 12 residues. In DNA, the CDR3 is TGTGCCAGCATTAGGGCCCCTAACTTAGCTTTCTTT. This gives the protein CASIRAPNLAFF.

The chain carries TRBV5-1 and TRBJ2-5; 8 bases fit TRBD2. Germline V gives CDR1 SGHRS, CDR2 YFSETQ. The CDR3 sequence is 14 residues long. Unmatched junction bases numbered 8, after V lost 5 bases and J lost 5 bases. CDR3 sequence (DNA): TGCGCCAGCAGATCCGGGGGGGCCTTGGAGACCCAGTACTTC. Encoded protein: CASRSGGALETQYF.

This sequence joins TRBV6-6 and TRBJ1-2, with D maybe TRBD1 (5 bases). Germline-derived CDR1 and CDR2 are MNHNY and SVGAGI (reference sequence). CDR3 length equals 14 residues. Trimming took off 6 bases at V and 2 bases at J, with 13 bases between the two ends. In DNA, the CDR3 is TGTGCCAGCAGCCCTGGGGGAGAGAACTATGGCTACACCTTC. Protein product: CASSPGGENYGYTF.

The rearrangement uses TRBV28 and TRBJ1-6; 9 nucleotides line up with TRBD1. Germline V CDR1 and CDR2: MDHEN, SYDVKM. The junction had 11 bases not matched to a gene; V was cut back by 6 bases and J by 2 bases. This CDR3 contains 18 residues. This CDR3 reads CASSDVTGGHTYNSPLHF. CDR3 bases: TGTGCCAGCAGCGACGTAACAGGGGGCCACACCTATAATTCACCCCTCCACTTT. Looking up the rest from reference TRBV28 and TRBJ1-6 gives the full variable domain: DVKVTQSSRYLVKRTGEKVFLECVQDMDHENMFWYRQDPGLGLRLIYFSYDVKMKEKGDIPEGYSVSREKKERFSLILESASTNQTSMYLCASSDVTGGHTYNSPLHFGNGTRLTVT.

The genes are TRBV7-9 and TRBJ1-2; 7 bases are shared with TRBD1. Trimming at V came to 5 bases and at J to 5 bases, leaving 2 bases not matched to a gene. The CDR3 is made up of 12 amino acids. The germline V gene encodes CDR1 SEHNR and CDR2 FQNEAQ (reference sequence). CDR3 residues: CASSETGYGYTF. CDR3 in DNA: TGTGCCAGCAGCGAGACAGGGTATGGCTACACCTTC.

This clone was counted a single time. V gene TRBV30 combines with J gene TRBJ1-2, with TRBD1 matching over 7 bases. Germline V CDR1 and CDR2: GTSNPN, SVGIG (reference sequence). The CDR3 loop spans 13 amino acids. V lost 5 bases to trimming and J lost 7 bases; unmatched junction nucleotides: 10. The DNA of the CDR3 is TGTGCCTGGGATATTACAGGGGAGAGTGGCTACACCTTC. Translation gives CAWDITGESGYTF.

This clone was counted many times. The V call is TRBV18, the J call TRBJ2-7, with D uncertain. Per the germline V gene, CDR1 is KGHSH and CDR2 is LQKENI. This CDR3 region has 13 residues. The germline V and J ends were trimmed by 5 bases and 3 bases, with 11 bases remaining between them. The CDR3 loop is CASSSLEVYEQYF. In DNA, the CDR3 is TGTGCCAGCTCATCGTTAGAGGTCTACGAGCAGTACTTC.

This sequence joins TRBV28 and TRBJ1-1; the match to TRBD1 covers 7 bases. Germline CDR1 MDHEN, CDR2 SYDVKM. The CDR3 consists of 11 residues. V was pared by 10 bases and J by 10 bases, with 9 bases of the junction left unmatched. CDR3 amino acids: CAITQGNGAFF. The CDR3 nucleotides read TGTGCCATCACACAGGGGAACGGAGCTTTCTTT.

The CDR3 region has the DNA TGTGCCTGGAGGGAGAGGAGGGGGGGCACTGAAGCTTTCTTT. Translating it yields CAWRERRGGTEAFF. This rearrangement joins TRBV30 to TRBJ1-1; tentative D call: TRBD1 (6 bases). Per germline, CDR1 GTSNPN and CDR2 SVGIG (reference sequence). V was cut by 3 bases and J by 4 bases, with 15 bases left in between. This CDR3 contains 14 residues.

The CDR3 is CASSLTANQPQHF. CDR3 nucleotide sequence: TGCGCCAGCAGCTTGACGGCCAATCAGCCCCAGCATTTT. The V call is TRBV5-1, the J call TRBJ1-5, with D uncertain. Germline V gives CDR1 SGHRS, CDR2 YFSETQ. The length of the CDR3 is 13 residues. The V end was cut by 1 base, the J end by 3 bases, with 5 bases between.

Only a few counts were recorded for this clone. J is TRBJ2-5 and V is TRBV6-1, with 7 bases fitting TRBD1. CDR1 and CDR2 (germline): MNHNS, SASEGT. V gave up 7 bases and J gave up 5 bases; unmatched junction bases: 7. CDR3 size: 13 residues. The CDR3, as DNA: TGTGCCAGCAAGAACAGGGGTAGGGAGACCCAGTACTTC. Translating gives CASKNRGRETQYF.

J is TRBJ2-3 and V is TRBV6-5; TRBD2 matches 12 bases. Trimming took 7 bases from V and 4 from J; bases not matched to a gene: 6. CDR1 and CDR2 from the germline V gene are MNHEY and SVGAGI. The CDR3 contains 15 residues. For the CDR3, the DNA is TGTGCCAGCACCCGGACTAGCGGGGAAGCAGATACGCAGTATTTT. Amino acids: CASTRTSGEADTQYF.

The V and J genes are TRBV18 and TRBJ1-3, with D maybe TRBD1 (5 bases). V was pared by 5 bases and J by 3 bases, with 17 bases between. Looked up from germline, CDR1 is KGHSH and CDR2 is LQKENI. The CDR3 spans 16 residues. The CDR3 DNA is TGTGCCAGCTCATCCGGCCAGGGAGAGGGTGGAAACACCATATATTTT. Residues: CASSSGQGEGGNTIYF.